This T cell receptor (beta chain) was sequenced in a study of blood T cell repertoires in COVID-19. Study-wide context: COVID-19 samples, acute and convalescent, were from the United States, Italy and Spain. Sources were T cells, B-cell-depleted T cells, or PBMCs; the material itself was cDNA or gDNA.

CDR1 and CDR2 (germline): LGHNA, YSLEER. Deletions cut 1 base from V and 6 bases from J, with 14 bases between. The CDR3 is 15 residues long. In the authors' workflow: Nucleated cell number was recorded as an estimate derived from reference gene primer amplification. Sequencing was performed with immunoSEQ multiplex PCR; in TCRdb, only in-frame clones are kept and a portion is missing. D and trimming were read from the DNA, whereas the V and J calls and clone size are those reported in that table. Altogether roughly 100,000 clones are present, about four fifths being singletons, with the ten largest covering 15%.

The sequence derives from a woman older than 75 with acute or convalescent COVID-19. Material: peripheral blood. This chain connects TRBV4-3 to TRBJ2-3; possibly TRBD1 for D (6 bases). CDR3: CASSQGRTAPDTQYF. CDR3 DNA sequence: TGCGCCAGCAGCCAAGGGAGGACAGCGCCGGATACGCAGTATTTT.